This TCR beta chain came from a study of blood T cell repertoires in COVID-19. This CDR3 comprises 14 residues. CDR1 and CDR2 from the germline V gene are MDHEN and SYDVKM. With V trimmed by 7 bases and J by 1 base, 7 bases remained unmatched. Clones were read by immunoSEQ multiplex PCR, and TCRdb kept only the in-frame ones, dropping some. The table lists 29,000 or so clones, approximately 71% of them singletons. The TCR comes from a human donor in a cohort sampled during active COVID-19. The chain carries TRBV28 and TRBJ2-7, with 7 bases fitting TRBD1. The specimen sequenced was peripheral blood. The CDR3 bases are TGTGCCAGCAAATTGACAGGGACGTCCTACGAGCAGTACTTC. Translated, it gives CASKLTGTSYEQYF. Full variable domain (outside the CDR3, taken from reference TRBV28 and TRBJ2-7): DVKVTQSSRYLVKRTGEKVFLECVQDMDHENMFWYRQDPGLGLRLIYFSYDVKMKEKGDIPEGYSVSREKKERFSLILESASTNQTSMYLCASKLTGTSYEQYFGPGTRLTVT.